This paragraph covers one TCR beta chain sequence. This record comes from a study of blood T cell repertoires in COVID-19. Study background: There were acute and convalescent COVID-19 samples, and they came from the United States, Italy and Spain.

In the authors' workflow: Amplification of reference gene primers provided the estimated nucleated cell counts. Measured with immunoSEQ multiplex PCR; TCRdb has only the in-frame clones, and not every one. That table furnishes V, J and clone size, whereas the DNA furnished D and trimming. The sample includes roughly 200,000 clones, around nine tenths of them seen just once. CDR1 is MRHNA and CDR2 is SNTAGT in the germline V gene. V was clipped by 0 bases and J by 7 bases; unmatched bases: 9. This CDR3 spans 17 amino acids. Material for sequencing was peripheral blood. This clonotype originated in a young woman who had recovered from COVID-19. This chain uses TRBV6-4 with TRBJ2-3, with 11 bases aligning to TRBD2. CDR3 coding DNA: TGTGCCAGCAGTGACTCGAAGAGTACTAGCGGGAGTAATACGCAGTATTTT. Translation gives CASSDSKSTSGSNTQYF.